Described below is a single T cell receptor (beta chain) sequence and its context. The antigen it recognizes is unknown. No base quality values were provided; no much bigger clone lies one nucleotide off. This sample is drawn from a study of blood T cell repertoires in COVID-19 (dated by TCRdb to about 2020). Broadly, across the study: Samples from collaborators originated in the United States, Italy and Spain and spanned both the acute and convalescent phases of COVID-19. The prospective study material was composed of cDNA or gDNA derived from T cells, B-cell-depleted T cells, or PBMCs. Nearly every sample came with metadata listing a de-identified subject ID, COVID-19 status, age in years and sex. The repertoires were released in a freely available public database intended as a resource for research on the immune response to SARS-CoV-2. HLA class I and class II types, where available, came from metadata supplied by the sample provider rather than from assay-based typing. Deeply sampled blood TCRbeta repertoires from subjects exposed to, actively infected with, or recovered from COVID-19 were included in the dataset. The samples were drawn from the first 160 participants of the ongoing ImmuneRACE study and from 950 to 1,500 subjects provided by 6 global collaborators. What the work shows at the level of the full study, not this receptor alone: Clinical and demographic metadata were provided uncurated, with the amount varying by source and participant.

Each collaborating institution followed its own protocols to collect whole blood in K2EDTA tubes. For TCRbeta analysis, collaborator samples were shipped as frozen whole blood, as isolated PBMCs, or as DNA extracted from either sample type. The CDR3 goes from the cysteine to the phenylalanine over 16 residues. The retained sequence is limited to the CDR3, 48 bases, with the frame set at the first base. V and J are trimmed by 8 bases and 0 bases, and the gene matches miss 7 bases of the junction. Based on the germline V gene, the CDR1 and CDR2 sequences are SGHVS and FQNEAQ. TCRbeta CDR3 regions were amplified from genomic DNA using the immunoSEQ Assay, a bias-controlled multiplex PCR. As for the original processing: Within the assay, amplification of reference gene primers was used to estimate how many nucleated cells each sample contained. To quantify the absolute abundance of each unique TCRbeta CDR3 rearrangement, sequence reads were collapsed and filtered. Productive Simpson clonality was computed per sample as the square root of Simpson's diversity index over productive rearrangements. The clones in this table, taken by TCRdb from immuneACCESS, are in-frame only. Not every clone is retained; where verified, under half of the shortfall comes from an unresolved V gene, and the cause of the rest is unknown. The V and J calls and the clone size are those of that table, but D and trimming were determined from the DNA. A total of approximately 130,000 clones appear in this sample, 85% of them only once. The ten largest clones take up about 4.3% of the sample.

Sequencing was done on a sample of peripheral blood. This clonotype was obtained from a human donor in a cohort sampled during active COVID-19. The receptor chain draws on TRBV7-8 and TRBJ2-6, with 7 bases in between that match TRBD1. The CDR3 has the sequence CASPRDRNSGANVLTF. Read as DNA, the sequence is TGTGCCAGCCCCCGGGACAGAAACTCTGGGGCCAACGTCCTGACTTTC.